This T cell receptor beta chain is drawn from a study of blood T cell repertoires in COVID-19. Turning to the study itself: Sites in the United States, Italy and Spain provided acute and convalescent COVID-19 samples. T cells, B-cell-depleted T cells, or PBMCs provided the cDNA or gDNA that served as material.

Original processing methods: Amplification of reference gene primers was used by the study to estimate nucleated cell counts. Using immunoSEQ multiplex PCR, the repertoire was profiled, and TCRdb retains in-frame clones only, with some absent. V, J and clone size derive from that table, while D and trimming were established from the DNA sequence. The data hold some 350,000 clones, with more than 75% observed a single time. This clone was detected once. The receptor was isolated from a young woman who had recovered from COVID-19. The sequenced sample was peripheral blood.

The CDR3 here is CASSLFGGPGYTF. The CDR3 DNA is TGTGCCAGCAGCTTGTTTGGAGGGCCGGGCTACACCTTC. The V gene is TRBV5-6, the J gene TRBJ1-2; D is uncertain. From germline, CDR1 is SGHDT and CDR2 YYEEEE. V lost 1 base, J lost 8 bases, and 12 bases lay in between. The CDR3 is 13 amino acids. The complete variable domain, with remaining parts taken from reference TRBV5-6 and TRBJ1-2, reads DAGVTQSPTHLIKTRGQQVTLRCSPKSGHDTVSWYQQALGQGPQFIFQYYEEEERQRGNFPDRFSGHQFPNYSSELNVNALLLGDSALYLCASSLFGGPGYTFGSGTRLTVV.